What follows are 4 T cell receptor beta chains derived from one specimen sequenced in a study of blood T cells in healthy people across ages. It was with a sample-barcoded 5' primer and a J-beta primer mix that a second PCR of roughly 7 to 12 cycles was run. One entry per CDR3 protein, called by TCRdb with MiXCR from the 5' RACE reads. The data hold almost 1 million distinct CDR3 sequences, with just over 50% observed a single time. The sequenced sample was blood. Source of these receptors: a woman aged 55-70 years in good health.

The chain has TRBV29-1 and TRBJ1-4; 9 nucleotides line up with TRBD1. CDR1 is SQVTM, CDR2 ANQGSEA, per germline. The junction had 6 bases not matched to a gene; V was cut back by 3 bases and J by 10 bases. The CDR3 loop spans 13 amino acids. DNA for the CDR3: TGCAGCGTTGAGGGACAGGGATCGGGAAAACTGTTTTTT. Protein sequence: CSVEGQGSGKLFF.

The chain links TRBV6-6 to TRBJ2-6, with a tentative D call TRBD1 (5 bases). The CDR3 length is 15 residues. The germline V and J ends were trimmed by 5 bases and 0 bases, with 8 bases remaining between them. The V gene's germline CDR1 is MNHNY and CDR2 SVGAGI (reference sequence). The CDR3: CASSATVSGANVLTF. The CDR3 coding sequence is TGTGCCAGCAGTGCGACAGTCTCTGGGGCCAACGTCCTGACTTTC.

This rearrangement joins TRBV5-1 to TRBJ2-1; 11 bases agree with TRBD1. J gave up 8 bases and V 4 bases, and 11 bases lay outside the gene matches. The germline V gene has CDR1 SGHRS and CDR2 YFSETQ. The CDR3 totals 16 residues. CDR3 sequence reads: CASSPFSGTGGDEQFF. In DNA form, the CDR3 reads TGCGCCAGCAGCCCCTTCTCCGGGACAGGGGGGGATGAGCAGTTCTTC.

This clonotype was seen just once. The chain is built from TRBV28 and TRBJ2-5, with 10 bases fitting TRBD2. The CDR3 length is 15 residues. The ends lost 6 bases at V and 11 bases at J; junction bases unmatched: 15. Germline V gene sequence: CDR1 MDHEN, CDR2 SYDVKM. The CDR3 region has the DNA TGTGCCAGCAGGAGGTCTAGCGGGGGAAACAATGAGCAGTACTTC. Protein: CASRRSSGGNNEQYF.